This TCR beta chain was obtained from a study of CD8 T cells in Susac syndrome. Trimming cost V 3 bases and J 4 bases; bases outside gene matches: 9. The CDR3 is 15 amino acids. Germline V gene lookup returns CDR1 SGHTS and CDR2 YDEGEE. RNA totalling about 0.5 to 1 ug underwent reverse transcription with random hexamers. A multiplex approach, immunoSEQ multiplex PCR, amplified TCR beta CDR3 across 54 Vbeta and 13 Jbeta. TCRdb re-called the immunoSEQ multiplex PCR reads with MiXCR, one entry per CDR3 protein. The repertoire includes fewer than 250,000 distinct CDR3 sequences, approximately 93% of them detected once, and 0.1% sits in the top ten. Sequencing of TCR beta was undertaken in CD8+ and CD4+ T cells derived from blood.

This chain links TRBV5-8 with TRBJ2-5, with 7 bases aligning to TRBD2. This TCR derives from a human donor in good health. Sequences were obtained from CD4+ T cells from PBMCs. In DNA form, the CDR3 reads TGTGCCAGCAGCTCGCGGGGAGGGGTGGGAGAGACCCAGTACTTC. This translates into CASSSRGGVGETQYF.